This TCR beta chain was retrieved from a study of cytomegalovirus exposure and HLA in healthy donors. At sampling all donors were nominally healthy, likely with unrecorded immune exposures. Both 60 Vbeta primers and 13 Jbeta primers went into the PCR. This table comes from immunoSEQ multiplex PCR, and its TCRdb copy is limited to in-frame clones, with some not included. The sample carries fewer than 250,000 clones, over 75% recorded once. This CDR3 is 15 amino acids long. Germline V lookup: CDR1 SGHRS, CDR2 YFSETQ. V was pared by 6 bases and J by 5 bases, with 21 bases between. The sequence derives from a male donor in good health and CMV-seronegative. Specimen: PBMCs. The chain employs TRBV5-1 and TRBJ2-7, with D possibly TRBD2 on 7 matching bases. This CDR3 reads CASNKRGGGSNEQYF. CDR3 nucleotide sequence: TGCGCCAGCAATAAACGCGGGGGCGGCAGCAACGAGCAGTACTTC.